This entry lists 8 T cell receptor beta chains sequenced from one sample in a study of T-cell reconstitution after alpha-beta-depleted transplantation in children. This sample's TCRbeta library carried unique molecular identifier barcodes. TCRdb recomputed calls from the PCR reads with MiXCR, one row per CDR3 protein. The data hold around 500,000 distinct CDR3 sequences, with 23% observed a single time. The sample consisted of PBMCs, mostly from graft donor cells, taken 360 days after TCRalphabeta/CD19-depleted stem cell transplant. Source of these receptors: a boy in the first two years of life who had a stem cell transplant for acute myeloid leukemia, so the T cells may come from the graft donor.

V is TRBV4-2 and J is TRBJ2-5; 10 nucleotides match TRBD1. The CDR3 sequence is 16 residues long. From germline, CDR1 is LGHNA and CDR2 YNFKEQ. J gave up 5 bases and V 4 bases, and 10 bases lay outside the gene matches. The CDR3 region has the DNA TGTGCCAGCAGCCTGGAAACCGACAGGGGGCGGGAGACCCAGTACTTC. It yields the protein CASSLETDRGRETQYF.

In this sample, this clonotype turned up a few times. The chain joins TRBV5-5 to TRBJ1-1; perhaps TRBD1 as D (6 bases). Trimming took 6 bases from V and 1 from J, leaving 13 bases between them. CDR1 and CDR2 (germline): SGHKS, YYEKEE (reference sequence). The CDR3 spans 14 residues. CDR3 nucleotides: TGTGCCAGCAACCGTAGGGGGGGGAACACTGAAGCTTTCTTT. Its translation is CASNRRGGNTEAFF.

The chain has TRBV12-3 or TRBV12-4 and TRBJ2-7; TRBD1 matches 7 bases. The ends lost 5 bases at V and 3 bases at J; junction bases unmatched: 4. This CDR3 is 13 amino acids long. CDR3 protein: CASSKGQNYEQYF. As DNA, the CDR3 is TGTGCCAGCAGTAAGGGACAGAACTACGAGCAGTACTTC.

This chain joins TRBV3-1 and TRBJ1-2; the match to TRBD1 covers 10 bases. CDR3 length: 17 amino acids. Germline assignment: CDR1 LGHDT and CDR2 YNNKEL (reference sequence). Trimming removed 2 bases from V and 1 base from J; junction bases left unmatched: 7. The CDR3 sequence: CASSQFFRTGGNYGYTF. As DNA, the CDR3 is TGTGCCAGCAGCCAATTTTTTCGGACAGGGGGTAACTATGGCTACACCTTC.

This chain links TRBV7-6 with TRBJ1-5; unclear D gene. The CDR3 is 13 amino acids. The ends were cut back, 5 bases at V and 4 bases at J, with 9 bases in the middle. Germline CDR1 and CDR2: SGHVS and FNYEAQ. CDR3 loop: CASSQFGNQPQHF. The CDR3 DNA reads as TGTGCCAGCAGCCAATTTGGGAATCAGCCCCAGCATTTT. Variable domain in full (rest from reference TRBV7-6 and TRBJ1-5): GAGVSQSPRYKVTKRGQDVALRCDPISGHVSLYWYRQALGQGPEFLTYFNYEAQQDKSGLPNDRFSAERPEGSISTLTIQRTEQRDSAMYRCASSQFGNQPQHFGDGTRLSIL.

The rearrangement links TRBV7-9 to TRBJ2-3; possible D gene TRBD2, 6 bases. Germline loops: CDR1 SEHNR, CDR2 FQNEAQ (reference sequence). CDR3 length: 13 amino acids. The germline V and J ends were trimmed by 9 bases and 4 bases, with 14 bases remaining between them. CDR3 in DNA: TGTGCCAGAGGCGGGATAAGCTCAGATACGCAGTATTTT. Translated, it gives CARGGISSDTQYF.

This clonotype was recorded a few times. The rearrangement joins TRBV28 to TRBJ1-2, with D hard to call. The germline gives CDR1 MDHEN, CDR2 SYDVKM. V lost 8 bases and J 4 bases, leaving 17 bases between the germline ends. The CDR3 contains 14 residues. CDR3 residues: CASDNSRRIYGYTF. For the CDR3, the DNA is TGTGCCAGCGATAACAGCAGGCGAATCTATGGCTACACCTTC.

Many counts were recorded for this clonotype. The CDR3 here is CASSYRGQPSTDTQYF. CDR3 DNA sequence: TGTGCCAGCAGCTACCGAGGACAGCCTAGCACAGATACGCAGTATTTT. This chain connects TRBV12-3 or TRBV12-4 to TRBJ2-3; tentative D call: TRBD1 (6 bases). Trimming removed 6 bases at V and 0 bases at J, with 16 bases between. The CDR3 loop spans 16 amino acids.